This T cell receptor beta chain was retrieved from a study of T-cell memory formation after mild COVID-19. Across the whole study: Clusters were largely donor specific.

Comments on this clonotype: The antigen is undetermined.

From the 5' RACE reads, TCRdb called clonotypes with MiXCR, one entry per CDR3 protein. The sample has roughly 150,000 distinct CDR3 sequences; over 10% are singletons. The CDR3 runs 13 residues. The germline CDR1 and CDR2 sequences are SQVTM and ANQGSEA. Trimming took 5 bases from V and 2 from J, leaving 10 bases between them. Study-level results: Detection of some responders pre-infection suggested pre-existing cross-reactive memory T cells participated. Second-wave clones that peaked on day 37 lacked confirmed SARS-CoV-2 specificity. Clones that shrank (day 15 to 85) were balanced CD4/CD8, whereas later expanders leaned CD4+.

The source is a man younger than 35 who had mild COVID-19 (a few samples of this study predate the infection). Cell type and time point are not known. V is TRBV29-1 and J is TRBJ2-1; no firm D call. What was sequenced was PBMCs or a T cell subset sorted from them (not recorded which). CDR3 coding DNA: TGCAGCGTTCGGAGTACCCCCTACAATGAGCAGTTCTTC. It specifies CSVRSTPYNEQFF.